The entry that follows covers one T cell receptor (beta chain) sequence. Deep was the level used in running the assay. Data came from immunoSEQ multiplex PCR; TCRdb stores just in-frame clones and leaves some out. The sample yields approximately 600,000 clones, 85% to 95% seen once. This sample is drawn from a study of shared clonotypes between healthy human individuals. Study-level information: Donors were a couple of women and a few men aged 18 to 49.

CD45RO-negative CD8 cells positively selected for CCR7 made up the naive population, which excluded terminally differentiated effector memory CD45RA+ cells. Germline CDR1 is SGHNT and CDR2 is YENEEA. V lost 4 bases, J lost 6 bases, and 5 bases stayed unmatched. This CDR3 has 14 residues. The sequence came from a young woman in good health. The chain is built from TRBV11-3 and TRBJ2-2, with 7 bases fitting TRBD2. The sample consisted of naive CD8+ T cells sorted from blood. CDR3 sequence (DNA): TGTGCCAGCAGCTCCTCGACTAGCCCCGGGGAGCTGTTTTTT. Its translation is CASSSSTSPGELFF. The whole variable domain, filled in from reference TRBV11-3 and TRBJ2-2, reads EAGVVQSPRYKIIEKKQPVAFWCNPISGHNTLYWYLQNLGQGPELLIRYENEEAVDDSQLPKDRFSAERLKGVDSTLKIQPAELGDSAVYLCASSSSTSPGELFFGEGSRLTVL.